This TCR beta chain was recovered during a study of neoadjuvant anti-PD-1 for oral cavity cancer. The CDR3 runs to 16 residues. V shed 6 bases and J 1 base; nucleotides not matched to a gene: 10. Looked up from germline, CDR1 is MNHNY and CDR2 is SVGAGI (reference sequence). Produced via immunoSEQ multiplex PCR; TCRdb's table is partial and in-frame only. The sample gives some 66,000 clones, around four fifths of which show up once; 3% to 4% is in the top ten. The V gene is TRBV6-6, the J gene TRBJ2-5; TRBD2 matches 8 bases. The source is a person between 35 and 79 years old with oral cavity squamous cell carcinoma. The sample in question was PBMCs, obtained before nivolumab (anti-PD-1) treatment. The CDR3 here is CASSNYGGASQETQYF. CDR3 coding DNA: TGTGCCAGCAGCAACTACGGGGGGGCGAGCCAAGAGACCCAGTACTTC.